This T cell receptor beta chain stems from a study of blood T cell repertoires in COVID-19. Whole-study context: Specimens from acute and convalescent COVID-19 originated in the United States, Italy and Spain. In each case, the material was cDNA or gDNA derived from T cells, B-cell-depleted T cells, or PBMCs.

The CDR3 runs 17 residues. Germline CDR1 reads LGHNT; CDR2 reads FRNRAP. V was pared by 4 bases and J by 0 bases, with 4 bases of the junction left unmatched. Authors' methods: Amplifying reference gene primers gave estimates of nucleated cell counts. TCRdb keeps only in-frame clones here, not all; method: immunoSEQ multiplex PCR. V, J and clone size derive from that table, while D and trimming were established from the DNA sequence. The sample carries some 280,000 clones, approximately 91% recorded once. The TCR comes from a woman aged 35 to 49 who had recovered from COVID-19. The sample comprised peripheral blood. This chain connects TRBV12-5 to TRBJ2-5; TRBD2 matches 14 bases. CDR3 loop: CASGSGLAGEYQETQYF. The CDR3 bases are TGTGCTAGTGGTTCGGGACTAGCGGGAGAGTACCAAGAGACCCAGTACTTC.